These 21 T cell receptor beta chains were all obtained from the same sample, sequenced in a study of T cells expressing NK-cell markers. TCRdb re-analyzed the 5' RACE reads; it lists each CDR3 protein once, without DNA. This sample's clone table lists about 430,000 distinct CDR3 sequences. Sequenced input: blood T cells: a sorted CD56 or NKG2C T cell subset, CD4+ or CD8+ T cells, or bulk PBMC T cells (not recorded which). Receptor source: a woman aged 45-60 years in good health.

The chain carries TRBV4-1 and TRBJ1-2; the TRBD1 assignment by TCRdb is unverifiable without DNA. Germline CDR1 reads MGHRA; CDR2 reads YSYEKL. The CDR3 has 17 residues. The CDR3 loop reads CASSQDRSRGNIYGYTF.

The chain is built from TRBV28 and TRBJ2-3; the D call from TCRdb, TRBD1, cannot be confirmed without DNA. CDR3 length: 14 residues. Looked up from germline, CDR1 is MDHEN and CDR2 is SYDVKM. The CDR3 sequence: CASSLVKVSGTQYF.

The rearrangement joins TRBV7-7 to TRBJ2-3; TCRdb reports TRBD2, a call that lacks DNA to check it against. The CDR3 has 14 residues. Germline-derived CDR1 and CDR2 are SSHAT and FNYEAQ (reference sequence). The CDR3 reads CASSLSPSGDTQYF. Drawing the rest from reference TRBV7-7 and TRBJ2-3, the complete variable domain is GAGVSQSPRYKVTKRGQDVTLRCDPISSHATLYWYQQALGQGPEFLTYFNYEAQPDKSGLPSDRFSAERPEGSISTLTIQRTEQRDSAMYRCASSLSPSGDTQYFGPGTRLTVL.

This sequence joins TRBV9 and TRBJ1-4. Germline V CDR1 and CDR2: SGDLS, YYNGEE. This CDR3 has 16 amino acids. The CDR3 sequence: CASSVAPIMTNEKLFF.

The rearrangement uses TRBV27 and TRBJ2-2; lacking DNA, the TRBD2 call made by TCRdb goes unchecked. The CDR3 sequence is 14 residues long. Germline loops: CDR1 MNHEY, CDR2 SMNVEV (reference sequence). The CDR3 sequence is CASRASGRTGELFF.

This chain links TRBV11-3 with TRBJ2-5. CDR1 and CDR2 (germline): SGHNT, YENEEA. The CDR3 runs to 14 residues. CDR3 in amino acids: CASSPTPFQETQYF.

This rearrangement joins TRBV27 to TRBJ1-5; TCRdb lists TRBD1, though no DNA is available to test this call. Germline V lookup: CDR1 MNHEY, CDR2 SMNVEV (reference sequence). CDR3 size: 11 residues. This CDR3 is CASGGEGPQHF.

The chain links TRBV28 to TRBJ2-7; lacking DNA, the TRBD2 call made by TCRdb goes unchecked. Germline CDR1 is MDHEN and CDR2 is SYDVKM. The length of the CDR3 is 16 residues. CDR3 region: CASSLGLGTSGIEQYF.

The chain links TRBV20-1 to TRBJ2-1; TCRdb's D gene call, TRBD2, goes unchecked for lack of DNA. Germline loops: CDR1 DFQATT, CDR2 SNEGSKA (reference sequence). The CDR3 sequence is 15 residues long. CDR3 region: CSASNPGLPYNEQFF.

The CDR3 spells CASSESLGTGARLDKETQYF. J is TRBJ2-5 and V is TRBV10-1; the TCRdb call, TRBD1, lacks DNA for checking. Per germline, CDR1 WNHNN and CDR2 SYGVQD (reference sequence). There are 20 residues in the CDR3.

The chain combines TRBV4-1 with TRBJ1-1; without DNA, the TCRdb call of TRBD1 cannot be checked. The CDR3 covers 13 residues. CDR1 and CDR2 (germline): MGHRA, YSYEKL. CDR3: CASSHQDRAEAFF.

The CDR3 loop reads CSAGDRALTGNTIYF. This rearrangement joins TRBV29-1 to TRBJ1-3; TCRdb reports TRBD1, a call that lacks DNA to check it against. Germline lookup yields CDR1 SQVTM and CDR2 ANQGSEA. The CDR3 is 15 amino acids.

The chain employs TRBV7-9 and TRBJ1-3; lacking DNA, the TRBD1 call made by TCRdb goes unchecked. The CDR3 is made up of 13 amino acids. Germline V CDR1 and CDR2: SEHNR, FQNEAQ (reference sequence). The CDR3 reads CASSQGRSNTIYF.

This chain connects TRBV9 to TRBJ1-5; TCRdb selects TRBD1, and the lack of DNA leaves this call unchecked. This CDR3 comprises 14 residues. Germline V gene data show CDR1 as SGDLS and CDR2 as YYNGEE. CDR3 sequence: CASSVWAGGQPQHF.

V is TRBV12-3 or TRBV12-4 and J is TRBJ1-5. The length of the CDR3 is 13 residues. The CDR3 loop reads CASSPISNQPQHF.

This chain links TRBV7-8 with TRBJ2-3; TCRdb names TRBD2, which stays unverified in the absence of DNA. Germline loops: CDR1 SGHVS, CDR2 FQNEAQ. The CDR3 has 17 residues. CDR3 amino acids: CASSLAVNPSSPDTQYF.

The rearrangement links TRBV11-2 to TRBJ2-1; TCRdb picks TRBD1, but there is no DNA to check that call. Per the germline V gene, CDR1 is SGHAT and CDR2 is FQNNGV. This CDR3 spans 14 amino acids. The CDR3 protein is CASSSFRESNEQFF.

V is TRBV18 and J is TRBJ2-1; there is no DNA to check the TCRdb D call of TRBD2. Germline V gene data show CDR1 as KGHSH and CDR2 as LQKENI. The CDR3 sequence is 11 residues long. The CDR3 loop reads CASSGAGVKFF.

The chain uses TRBV20-1 and TRBJ2-5; TCRdb returns TRBD1, unconfirmable since there is no DNA. Germline loops: CDR1 DFQATT, CDR2 SNEGSKA (reference sequence). CDR3 length: 15 amino acids. This chain's CDR3 is CSAPDPRTGLETQYF.

This chain connects TRBV24-1 to TRBJ2-5; TCRdb's D gene call, TRBD1, goes unchecked for lack of DNA. The CDR3 is 13 residues long. Germline V gene data show CDR1 as KGHDR and CDR2 as SFDVKD. CDR3 loop: CATSDQGVKTQYF.

The J gene is TRBJ2-5, the V gene TRBV10-3; TCRdb picks TRBD1, but there is no DNA to check that call. Germline V lookup: CDR1 ENHRY, CDR2 SYGVKD. The CDR3 is 12 residues long. The CDR3 protein is CAVGPGEETQYF.